This T cell receptor beta chain is drawn from a study of PD-L1 blockade in urothelial cancer. Indicated time point: peripheral blood 6 weeks after treatment start. Only in-frame clones appear in the TCRdb table, and some are missing; sequencing was by immunoSEQ multiplex PCR. The sample records about 43,000 clones, about 80% being singletons. This CDR3 is 15 amino acids long. CDR1 MDHEN and CDR2 SYDVKM come from the germline V gene. With 6 bases removed from V and 4 bases from J, the gap between germline ends came to 16 bases. This TCR was sampled from a man aged 55 to 70 with urothelial cancer. Here the sequenced sample was PBMCs, taken around atezolizumab (anti-PD-L1) treatment. This sequence joins TRBV28 and TRBJ1-3, with D possibly being TRBD1 (6 bases). For the CDR3, the DNA is TGTGCCAGCAGCGACGGGCCTAGGGGGGGAAACACCATATATTTT. The encoded protein is CASSDGPRGGNTIYF. Combining the CDR3 with reference TRBV28 and TRBJ1-3 gives the whole variable domain DVKVTQSSRYLVKRTGEKVFLECVQDMDHENMFWYRQDPGLGLRLIYFSYDVKMKEKGDIPEGYSVSREKKERFSLILESASTNQTSMYLCASSDGPRGGNTIYFGEGSWLTVV.